One sample yielded the 5 T cell receptor beta chains listed below, sequenced in a study of beta chain features in type 1 diabetes. All of the isolated RNA was reverse transcribed, so expressed TCRB transcripts were sequenced. Produced via immunoSEQ multiplex PCR; TCRdb's table is partial and in-frame only. The table lists 200,000 to 250,000 clones, roughly a tenth of them singletons. Sequencing was carried out using central memory CD4+ T cells from blood. The source is a young man in good health.

The V call is TRBV20-1, the J call TRBJ2-3; D is possibly TRBD2 (5 bases). V lost 3 bases, J lost 4 bases, and 5 bases lay in between. The CDR3 consists of 11 residues. Germline CDR1 is DFQATT and CDR2 is SNEGSKA (reference sequence). The DNA of the CDR3 is TGCAGTGCTAGGAGGGCAGATACGCAGTATTTT. This codes for CSARRADTQYF.

The rearrangement links TRBV5-5 to TRBJ2-7; 8 bases match TRBD1. CDR1 is SGHKS and CDR2 is YYEKEE in the germline V gene (reference sequence). V was clipped by 0 bases and J by 4 bases; unmatched bases: 6. CDR3 length: 15 residues. Here the CDR3 DNA reads TGTGCCAGCAGCTTGGAGGCAGGGGGCTTTTACGAGCAGTACTTC. Translation: CASSLEAGGFYEQYF.

The chain uses TRBV6-6 and TRBJ2-5, with 8 bases aligning to TRBD1. The V gene's germline CDR1 is MNHNY and CDR2 SVGAGI (reference sequence). The CDR3 has 15 amino acids. Trimming cost V 5 bases and J 0 bases; bases outside gene matches: 5. The CDR3 nucleotides are TGTGCCAGCAGTCCGGACAGGGTTTACCAAGAGACCCAGTACTTC. This sequence encodes CASSPDRVYQETQYF.

The chain employs TRBV7-3 and TRBJ2-7; D remains unclear. The V end was cut by 3 bases, the J end by 6 bases, with 12 bases between. CDR1 and CDR2 (germline): SGHTA, FQGTGA. This CDR3 has 13 residues. The CDR3 bases are TGTGCCAGCAGCTTCTCGACCCGCAGCGAGCAGTACTTC. Protein product: CASSFSTRSEQYF.

The sample holds a few counts of this clone. The V call is TRBV2, the J call TRBJ1-5; the D is unclear. V shed 5 bases and J shed 0 bases, with 14 bases lying between them. Germline lookup yields CDR1 SNHLY and CDR2 FYNNEI. The CDR3 loop spans 16 amino acids. CDR3 sequence (DNA): TGTGCCAGCAGTACCGTCGGCGGTCATAGCAATCAGCCCCAGCATTTT. It specifies CASSTVGGHSNQPQHF.